These 22 T cell receptor beta chains share one sample of origin, sequenced in a study of neurological immune-mediated disorders. TCRdb reprocessed the 5' RACE reads via MiXCR and lists one record per CDR3 protein. Of 15,000 to 20,000 distinct CDR3 sequences detected, roughly 10% appear once; the ten largest clones hold over 25%. Sequenced input: CD8+ T cells from blood. These receptors all come from a woman aged 45-65 years in good health.

This clonotype was observed at least ten times. The J gene is TRBJ2-7, the V gene TRBV4-1; the D is unclear. Per the germline V gene, CDR1 is MGHRA and CDR2 is YSYEKL. CDR3 length: 15 residues. V gave up 3 bases and J gave up 0 bases, with 12 bases separating them. CDR3 nucleotide sequence: TGCGCCAGCAGCCAGCCGTGGCGGCGCTCCTACGAGCAGTACTTC. Residues: CASSQPWRRSYEQYF.

This clonotype appeared many times. The chain is built from TRBV20-1 and TRBJ2-1; D is ambiguous. This CDR3 contains 11 residues. V lost 0 bases and J lost 6, with 3 bases in between. Germline CDR1 and CDR2: DFQATT and SNEGSKA (reference sequence). CDR3 protein: CSARDPNEQFF. In DNA form, the CDR3 reads TGCAGTGCTAGAGATCCCAATGAGCAGTTCTTC.

This clonotype was detected many times. The chain links TRBV27 to TRBJ2-7, with TRBD1 matching 8 bases. CDR1 and CDR2 (germline): MNHEY, SMNVEV (reference sequence). After removal of 2 bases from V and 4 bases from J, the junction contained 4 bases not matched to a gene. The CDR3 extends over 14 amino acids. The CDR3 DNA sequence: TGTGCCAGCAGTTTAAGGGACAGGATGTACGAGCAGTACTTC. Its translation: CASSLRDRMYEQYF.

Many counts were recorded for this clonotype. This rearrangement joins TRBV20-1 to TRBJ2-3; 7 nucleotides align to TRBD2. CDR1 is DFQATT, CDR2 SNEGSKA, per germline (reference sequence). Trimming cost V 4 bases and J 2 bases; bases outside gene matches: 15. The CDR3 length is 17 residues. CDR3 amino acids: CSAIVSGLGKTTDTQYF. The CDR3 bases are TGCAGTGCTATCGTCAGTGGACTAGGAAAGACCACAGATACGCAGTATTTT.

This clonotype was seen at least ten times. This chain links TRBV7-8 with TRBJ2-7; D ambiguous. This CDR3 comprises 11 residues. V gave up 5 bases and J gave up 3 bases, with 5 bases separating them. Germline CDR1 is SGHVS and CDR2 is FQNEAQ. The CDR3 loop reads CASSGNYEQYF. The CDR3 DNA is TGTGCCAGCAGCGGGAACTACGAGCAGTACTTC.

This clonotype was seen repeatedly, ten times or more. DNA of the CDR3: TGCGCCAGCAGCCAAGTAAAGGGGAGGGAAAAACTGTTTTTT. The encoded protein is CASSQVKGREKLFF. The V call is TRBV4-1, the J call TRBJ1-4, with a tentative D call TRBD1 (5 bases). Trimming took off 1 base at V and 8 bases at J, with 11 bases between the two ends. Germline CDR1 reads MGHRA; CDR2 reads YSYEKL. This CDR3 spans 14 amino acids.

The rearrangement joins TRBV5-1 to TRBJ1-2; no clear D. V lost 3 bases to trimming and J lost 2 bases, with 8 bases between them. In germline, CDR1 is SGHRS, CDR2 YFSETQ. This CDR3 is 13 amino acids long. In nucleotides, the CDR3 is TGCGCCAGCAGCTCCTGGTTGAACTATGGCTACACCTTC. It is translated as CASSSWLNYGYTF.

This clonotype was observed at least ten times. The rearrangement joins TRBV29-1 to TRBJ2-1, with D hard to call. The CDR3 has 13 amino acids. Germline V gene data show CDR1 as SQVTM and CDR2 as ANQGSEA. Trimming shortened V by 4 bases and J by 0 bases, and 7 bases separated the two germline ends. This chain's CDR3 is CSVGLSSYNEQFF. CDR3 DNA: TGCAGCGTTGGGTTGAGCTCCTACAATGAGCAGTTCTTC.

This clonotype was recorded at least ten times. The V and J genes are TRBV12-3 or TRBV12-4 and TRBJ1-2; D might be TRBD1 (6 bases). V lost 10 bases and J lost 8, with 20 bases in between. The CDR3 sequence is 13 residues long. DNA of the CDR3: TGTGCCACCAGGGACGAATACAGGGACGGCTACACCTTC. Encoded protein: CATRDEYRDGYTF.

This clonotype occurred many times. The chain carries TRBV5-1 and TRBJ1-6, with 7 bases matching TRBD1. The junction had 6 bases not matched to a gene; V was cut back by 3 bases and J by 0 bases. This CDR3 comprises 17 residues. The V gene's germline CDR1 is SGHRS and CDR2 YFSETQ. CDR3: CASSSGQESSYNSPLHF. The CDR3 coding sequence is TGCGCCAGCAGCTCCGGACAGGAAAGCTCCTATAATTCACCCCTCCACTTT.

This clonotype was seen at least ten times. The chain uses TRBV28 and TRBJ2-7; perhaps TRBD1 as D (5 bases). This CDR3 spans 15 amino acids. The V gene lost 3 bases and the J gene lost 6 bases, with 18 bases spanning the gap. Germline CDR1 reads MDHEN; CDR2 reads SYDVKM. The CDR3 sequence is CASSLGRVSSSEQYF. DNA for the CDR3: TGTGCCAGCAGTTTGGGCAGGGTGTCTTCTAGCGAGCAGTACTTC.

This clonotype showed up many times. The chain uses TRBV7-2 and TRBJ2-6, with D perhaps TRBD1 (5 bases). Germline V gene sequence: CDR1 SGHTA, CDR2 FQGNSA. This CDR3 spans 18 amino acids. Trimming took 1 base from V and 2 from J, leaving 15 bases between them. The CDR3 protein is CASSLVDPQGTGANVLTF. CDR3 sequence (DNA): TGTGCCAGCAGCTTAGTAGACCCTCAGGGAACTGGGGCCAACGTCCTGACTTTC.

This clonotype has a count of ten or more. The gene calls are TRBV3-1 and TRBJ2-3; D unclear. Trimming cost V 1 base and J 6 bases, with 8 bases left between them. Germline V lookup: CDR1 LGHDT, CDR2 YNNKEL (reference sequence). The CDR3 spans 13 residues. Here the CDR3 reads CASSQGMGDTQYF. In DNA, the CDR3 is TGTGCCAGCAGCCAAGGAATGGGGGATACGCAGTATTTT.

This clonotype was seen at least ten times. The chain recombines TRBV4-1 with TRBJ1-5; a possible D gene is TRBD1 (6 bases). Germline assignment: CDR1 MGHRA and CDR2 YSYEKL. This CDR3 contains 15 residues. V lost 0 bases and J lost 7, with 13 bases in between. This CDR3 is CASSQDRGLKQPQHF. The CDR3, as DNA: TGCGCCAGCAGCCAAGATCGGGGGCTTAAGCAGCCCCAGCATTTT.

Ten or more counts support this clonotype. The rearrangement links TRBV7-9 to TRBJ2-1; D is perhaps TRBD1 (5 bases). The CDR3 runs 15 residues. Trimming stripped 4 bases from V and 0 bases from J, with 10 bases between. The germline CDR1 and CDR2 sequences are SEHNR and FQNEAQ (reference sequence). CDR3: CASSSPDSSYNEQFF. The CDR3 DNA reads TGTGCCAGCAGCTCCCCCGACAGCTCCTACAATGAGCAGTTCTTC.

This clonotype was recorded many times. The V call is TRBV27, the J call TRBJ2-7; D is possibly TRBD2 (5 bases). Trimming cost V 0 bases and J 4 bases, with 13 bases left between them. Germline values: CDR1 MNHEY, CDR2 SMNVEV (reference sequence). This CDR3 spans 15 amino acids. The CDR3 DNA reads as TGTGCCAGCAGTTTATCTCCTAGCCCCACGTACGAGCAGTACTTC. Protein: CASSLSPSPTYEQYF.

This clonotype came up a few times. The chain links TRBV20-1 to TRBJ2-1, with 13 bases that match TRBD2. Germline V CDR1 and CDR2: DFQATT, SNEGSKA (reference sequence). This CDR3 has 15 amino acids. The V segment lost 4 bases and the J segment 5 bases; nucleotides outside the gene matches: 5. In nucleotides, the CDR3 is TGCAGTGCTACTAGACTAGCGGGGGGTCACAATGAGCAGTTCTTC. This encodes CSATRLAGGHNEQFF.

In its sample, this clonotype was seen many times. V gene TRBV7-8 combines with J gene TRBJ1-5, with a tentative D call TRBD1 (6 bases). With 5 bases removed from V and 5 bases from J, the gap between germline ends came to 16 bases. The germline V gene encodes CDR1 SGHVS and CDR2 FQNEAQ. This CDR3 comprises 15 residues. As DNA, the CDR3 is TGTGCCAGCAGCCCTTGGGCAGGGGTGGATCAGCCCCAGCATTTT. The encoded protein is CASSPWAGVDQPQHF.

By share, this clonotype counts as medium-sized (0.01 to 0.1%). The chain carries TRBV7-2 and TRBJ2-7, with D hard to call. V was trimmed by 5 bases and J by 4 bases, leaving 12 bases between them. There are 13 residues in the CDR3. The germline V gene has CDR1 SGHTA and CDR2 FQGNSA. The DNA for the CDR3 is TGTGCCAGCAGCCCGCAGCAGGCTTACGAGCAGTACTTC. Its translation is CASSPQQAYEQYF.

This chain connects TRBV28 to TRBJ2-7, with 12 nucleotides matching TRBD1. CDR1 and CDR2 from the germline V gene are MDHEN and SYDVKM. CDR3 length: 15 amino acids. V was pared by 3 bases and J by 6 bases, with 6 bases of the junction left unmatched. For the CDR3, the DNA is TGTGCCAGCAGTTTCCCGGGACAGGGGGCGGTCGAGCAGTACTTC. Protein sequence: CASSFPGQGAVEQYF.

This clonotype is labeled medium-sized. V and J are TRBV4-1 and TRBJ2-7; D may be TRBD1 (5 bases). Looked up from germline, CDR1 is MGHRA and CDR2 is YSYEKL. V lost 1 base and J 5 bases, leaving 12 bases between the germline ends. The CDR3 spans 14 residues. CDR3 nucleotides: TGCGCCAGCAGCCAAGTATCTACAGGTCACGAGCAGTACTTC. It yields the protein CASSQVSTGHEQYF.

This clonotype occurred many times. A much larger clone is a single base away; this may be a read error. The chain combines TRBV7-9 with TRBJ1-1; 9 bases are shared with TRBD1. There are 17 residues in the CDR3. With V trimmed by 7 bases and J by 3 bases, 15 bases remained unmatched. CDR1 SEHNR and CDR2 FQNEAQ come from the germline V gene (reference sequence). Written as DNA, the CDR3 is TGTGCCAGCAACTCAAACGATAAAACAGGGGGCGACACTGAAGCTTTCTTT. Its translation is CASNSNDKTGGDTEAFF.